A single sample gave rise to the 16 T cell receptor beta chains below, sequenced in a study of regulatory T cells in long-lasting Graves disease. Library construction for TCR beta used iRepertoire HTBI primers and Arm-PCR of CDR3 regions. MiXCR, run by TCRdb on the multiplex PCR reads, gives a single entry per CDR3 protein. The sample includes 500,000 or so distinct CDR3 sequences, roughly 15% of them seen just once. Time point described: newly diagnosed GD, antithyroid drugs for less than 3 months. PBMC-derived RNA was used for the TCR library. These sequences were also reported in another study, on T cells in Graves' hyperthyroidism and ophthalmopathy.

The sample consisted of peripheral blood mononuclear cells (PBMCs), taken at new diagnosis, from a patient treated with antithyroid drugs. The receptors were sampled from a man aged 35 to 55 with Graves disease.

Many counts were recorded for this clonotype. The chain joins TRBV5-1 to TRBJ2-7, with 10 nucleotides matching TRBD1. The CDR3 is made up of 15 amino acids. The trim removed 3 bases at V and 3 bases at J, leaving 6 bases unmatched. The germline V gene encodes CDR1 SGHRS and CDR2 YFSETQ. The CDR3 spells CASSSTGTGDYEQYF. CDR3 bases: TGCGCCAGCAGCTCAACCGGGACAGGGGACTACGAGCAGTACTTC.

There are many counts of this clonotype. The J gene is TRBJ1-6, the V gene TRBV2, with 7 bases lining up with TRBD1. The CDR3 is made up of 15 amino acids. Germline assignment: CDR1 SNHLY and CDR2 FYNNEI. Unmatched junction bases numbered 5, after V lost 2 bases and J lost 7 bases. Here the CDR3 reads CASSEQTGKNSPLHF. For the CDR3, the DNA is TGTGCCAGCAGTGAACAGACAGGGAAAAATTCACCCCTCCACTTT.

This clonotype was seen a handful of times. CDR3 residues: CAISRRGTNEKLFF. For the CDR3, the DNA is TGTGCCATCAGCCGGAGGGGGACTAATGAAAAACTGTTTTTT. The genes are TRBV10-3 and TRBJ1-4; D is possibly TRBD1 (6 bases). From germline, CDR1 is ENHRY and CDR2 SYGVKD. Trimming took off 6 bases at V and 2 bases at J, with 10 bases between the two ends. The CDR3 totals 14 residues.

The J gene is TRBJ2-1, the V gene TRBV12-3 or TRBV12-4; D is ambiguous. The CDR3 covers 11 residues. V was clipped by 5 bases and J by 8 bases, with 7 bases between them. This CDR3 reads CASSALDEQFF. The CDR3, as DNA: TGTGCCAGCAGTGCTTTAGATGAGCAGTTCTTC.

Many counts were recorded for this clonotype. The chain links TRBV28 to TRBJ2-2; D possibly corresponds to TRBD1 (5 bases). The V gene lost 2 bases and the J gene lost 1 base, with 8 bases spanning the gap. The CDR3 extends over 15 amino acids. Germline V gene lookup returns CDR1 MDHEN and CDR2 SYDVKM. As DNA, the CDR3 is TGTGCCAGCAGTTTAAATACAGGGAACACCGGGGAGCTGTTTTTT. Encoded protein: CASSLNTGNTGELFF.

The sample holds one count of this clonotype. The chain links TRBV11-2 to TRBJ2-2; 9 bases fit TRBD2. The CDR3 consists of 16 residues. CDR1 is SGHAT and CDR2 is FQNNGV in the germline V gene. With V trimmed by 5 bases and J by 0 bases, 4 bases remained unmatched. CDR3 loop: CASSLRLAANTGELFF. The CDR3 coding sequence is TGTGCCAGCAGCCTTCGACTAGCGGCGAACACCGGGGAGCTGTTTTTT. Based on the CDR3 plus reference TRBV11-2 and TRBJ2-2, the full variable domain is EAGVAQSPRYKIIEKRQSVAFWCNPISGHATLYWYQQILGQGPKLLIQFQNNGVVDDSQLPKDRFSAERLKGVDSTLKIQPAKLEDSAVYLCASSLRLAANTGELFFGEGSRLTVL.

This clonotype was counted many times. V usage is TRBV6-1 and J usage is TRBJ2-7; 11 nucleotides match TRBD1. The V gene end was trimmed by 6 bases and the J gene end by 3 bases; junction bases not matched to a gene: 4. The CDR3 is 14 amino acids. Germline V lookup: CDR1 MNHNS, CDR2 SASEGT. In DNA form, the CDR3 reads TGTGCCAGCAGACCGGGACAGGGGGTCTACGAGCAGTACTTC. Translated, it gives CASRPGQGVYEQYF.

This clonotype appeared a few times. This chain connects TRBV20-1 to TRBJ1-1; tentatively, D is TRBD1 (5 bases). The CDR3 runs 14 residues. Trimming took 0 bases from V and 1 from J, leaving 9 bases between them. CDR1 is DFQATT, CDR2 SNEGSKA, per germline (reference sequence). The CDR3 region has the DNA TGCAGTGCTAGAGATAACAGGAAGAACACTGAAGCTTTCTTT. It is translated as CSARDNRKNTEAFF.

This clonotype showed up just a few times. The CDR3 sequence: CASSFGRDVRYEQYF. CDR3 nucleotides: TGTGCCAGCAGCTTCGGGCGGGATGTTCGTTACGAGCAGTACTTC. This rearrangement joins TRBV5-4 to TRBJ2-7, with D possibly being TRBD2 (6 bases). This CDR3 has 15 amino acids. Trimming removed 2 bases from V and 4 bases from J, with 16 bases in between. Looked up from germline, CDR1 is SGHNT and CDR2 is YYREEE (reference sequence).

The chain carries TRBV15 and TRBJ2-5; D is ambiguous. CDR1 is LNHNV, CDR2 YYDKDF, per germline (reference sequence). The CDR3 spans 13 residues. With 5 bases removed from V and 4 bases from J, the gap between germline ends came to 11 bases. The CDR3 coding sequence is TGTGCCACCAGCCCCGGACCCGGAGAGACCCAGTACTTC. Its translation is CATSPGPGETQYF.

The sample holds a few counts of this clonotype. The CDR3 DNA reads as TGTGCCAGCAGCGTAGGGACGACAGGGGGACTCCACGAGCAGTACTTC. Translation gives CASSVGTTGGLHEQYF. This chain joins TRBV9 and TRBJ2-7; 9 positions match TRBD1. CDR1 and CDR2 from the germline V gene are SGDLS and YYNGEE. This CDR3 has 16 residues. With 0 bases clipped from V and 5 bases from J, the junction kept 9 bases outside the gene matches.

This clonotype was counted between two and nine times. The chain combines TRBV15 with TRBJ1-5, with 8 bases matching TRBD1. CDR3 length: 16 amino acids. Germline V gene lookup returns CDR1 LNHNV and CDR2 YYDKDF (reference sequence). The V gene end was trimmed by 0 bases and the J gene end by 6 bases; junction bases not matched to a gene: 7. The CDR3 DNA sequence: TGTGCCACCAGCAGAGATTTGTCAGGGGGCGGTCAGCCCCAGCATTTT. Translating gives CATSRDLSGGGQPQHF.

The sample holds a few counts of this clonotype. The V and J genes are TRBV4-1 and TRBJ1-5; tentative D call: TRBD1 (5 bases). The CDR3 extends over 18 amino acids. Germline values: CDR1 MGHRA, CDR2 YSYEKL. Trimming removed 0 bases at V and 0 bases at J, with 15 bases between. CDR3 sequence reads: CASSQEWDRPYSNQPQHF. The CDR3 nucleotides read TGCGCCAGCAGCCAAGAATGGGACCGGCCTTATAGCAATCAGCCCCAGCATTTT.

This clonotype has at least ten counts. This chain connects TRBV5-1 to TRBJ1-2; D is ambiguous. Trimming removed 1 base at V and 5 bases at J, with 9 bases between. The CDR3 sequence is 13 residues long. From germline, CDR1 is SGHRS and CDR2 YFSETQ. CDR3: CASSLPDSYGYTF. For the CDR3, the DNA is TGCGCCAGCAGCTTGCCAGATTCTTATGGCTACACCTTC.

This clonotype has a count of ten or more. The rearrangement uses TRBV28 and TRBJ2-1; the D is unclear. The CDR3 is 12 amino acids. CDR1 is MDHEN and CDR2 is SYDVKM in the germline V gene. Trimming pared 4 bases from V and 8 bases from J, leaving 9 bases between. CDR3 region: CASSSPDHEQFF. CDR3 DNA: TGTGCCAGCAGTTCCCCCGATCATGAGCAGTTCTTC.

This clonotype was counted at least ten times. The genes are TRBV5-1 and TRBJ2-3; D is unresolved. The CDR3 contains 15 residues. Trimming removed 2 bases at V and 0 bases at J, with 10 bases between. From germline, CDR1 is SGHRS and CDR2 YFSETQ. The CDR3 DNA is TGCGCCAGCAGCTTAAGGCCCCTGAGCACAGATACGCAGTATTTT. This codes for CASSLRPLSTDTQYF.